This T cell receptor (beta chain) was captured in a study of cytomegalovirus exposure and HLA in healthy donors. A multiplex PCR was run with 60 Vbeta primers and 13 Jbeta primers. Sequenced by immunoSEQ multiplex PCR; TCRdb stores in-frame clones only, minus some. The sample lists roughly 150,000 clones, 80% to 85% occurring once. CDR1 and CDR2 from the germline V gene are LNHDA and SQIVND (reference sequence). The CDR3 covers 14 residues. Trimming took off 3 bases at V and 7 bases at J, with 10 bases between the two ends. This TCR came from a woman between 18 and 29 years old in good health and CMV-seronegative. Sequencing used PBMCs. This chain links TRBV19 with TRBJ1-6, with unresolved D. The CDR3: CASSIGPGNSPLHF. The CDR3 DNA reads as TGTGCCAGTAGTATCGGCCCGGGGAATTCACCCCTCCACTTT.